This T cell receptor (beta chain) was recovered during a study of blood T cell repertoires in COVID-19. Sequenced by immunoSEQ multiplex PCR; TCRdb stores in-frame clones only, minus some. Of around 450,000 clones in the sample, 90% were seen once. The CDR3 has 14 amino acids. The germline CDR1 and CDR2 sequences are SGHVS and FQNEAQ. Between the trimmed V and J ends, which lost 4 bases and 3 bases, there was a span of 12 bases. The sequenced material came from PBMCs or T cells enriched from blood (not recorded which). This chain uses TRBV7-8 with TRBJ1-2, with D possibly being TRBD1 (6 bases). The sequence was collected from a man aged 18 to 29 who had recovered from COVID-19. Here the CDR3 reads CASSSLWTDYGYTF. DNA for the CDR3: TGTGCCAGCAGCTCACTATGGACAGACTATGGCTACACCTTC.